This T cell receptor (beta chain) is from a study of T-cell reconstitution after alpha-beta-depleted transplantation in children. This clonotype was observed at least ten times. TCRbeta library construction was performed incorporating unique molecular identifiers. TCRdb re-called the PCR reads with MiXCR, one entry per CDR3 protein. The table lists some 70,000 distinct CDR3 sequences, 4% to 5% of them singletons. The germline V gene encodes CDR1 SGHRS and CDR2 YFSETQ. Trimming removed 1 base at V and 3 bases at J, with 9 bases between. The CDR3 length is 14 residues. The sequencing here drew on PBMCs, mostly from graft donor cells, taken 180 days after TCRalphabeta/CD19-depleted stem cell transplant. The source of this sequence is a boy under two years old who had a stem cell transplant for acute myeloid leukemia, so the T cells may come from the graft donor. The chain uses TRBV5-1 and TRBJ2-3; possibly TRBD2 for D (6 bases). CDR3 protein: CASSLTGATDTQYF. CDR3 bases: TGCGCCAGCAGCTTGACGGGAGCTACAGATACGCAGTATTTT. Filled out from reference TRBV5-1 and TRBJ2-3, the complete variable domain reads KAGVTQTPRYLIKTRGQQVTLSCSPISGHRSVSWYQQTPGQGLQFLFEYFSETQRNKGNFPGRFSGRQFSNSRSEMNVSTLELGDSALYLCASSLTGATDTQYFGPGTRLTVL.